The T cell receptor (beta chain) under discussion was sequenced for a study of blood T cell repertoires in COVID-19. Study-level background: From the United States, Italy and Spain came samples of acute and convalescent COVID-19.

Profiled with immunoSEQ multiplex PCR; TCRdb holds only in-frame clones, not every one. The data contain about 260,000 clones, approximately 90% of them seen just once; the ten biggest clones take up roughly 4%. Sequencing was done on a sample of peripheral blood. This clonotype was obtained from a man between 18 and 35 years old with active or convalescent COVID-19.

This CDR3 is CASSPGVAKNIQYF. CDR3 DNA: TGCGCCAGCAGCCCGGGTGTTGCCAAAAACATTCAGTACTTC. The V gene is TRBV5-1, the J gene TRBJ2-4; D is unclear. Per germline, CDR1 SGHRS and CDR2 YFSETQ. Trimming stripped 4 bases from V and 1 base from J, with 9 bases between. The length of the CDR3 is 14 residues.